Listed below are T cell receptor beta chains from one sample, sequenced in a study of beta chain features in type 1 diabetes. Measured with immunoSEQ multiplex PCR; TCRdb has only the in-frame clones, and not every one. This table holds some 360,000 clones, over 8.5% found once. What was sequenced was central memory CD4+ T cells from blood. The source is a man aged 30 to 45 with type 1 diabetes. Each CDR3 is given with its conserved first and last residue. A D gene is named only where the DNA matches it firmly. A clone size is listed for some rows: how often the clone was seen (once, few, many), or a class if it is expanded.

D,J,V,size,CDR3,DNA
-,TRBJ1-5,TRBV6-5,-,CASRPQESQPQHF,TGTGCCAGCAGACCCCAGGAAAGTCAGCCCCAGCATTTT
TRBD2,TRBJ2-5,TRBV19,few,CASSAVSGGAGLQETQYF,TGTGCCAGTAGCGCCGTTTCGGGGGGAGCGGGCCTTCAAGAGACCCAGTACTTC
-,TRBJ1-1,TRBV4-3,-,CASSQDIKGSEAFF,TGCGCCAGCAGCCAAGATATAAAGGGGTCAGAAGCTTTCTTT
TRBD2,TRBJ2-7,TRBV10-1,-,CASSEGTSGNNEQYF,TGCGCCAGCAGCGAAGGGACTAGCGGGAATAACGAGCAGTACTTC
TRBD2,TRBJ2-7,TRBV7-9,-,CASSRGDYSYEQYF,TGTGCCAGCAGCCGCGGGGACTACTCCTACGAGCAGTACTTC
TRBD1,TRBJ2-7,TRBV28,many,CASRRTGSYEQYF,TGTGCCAGCAGGAGGACAGGGTCCTACGAGCAGTACTTC
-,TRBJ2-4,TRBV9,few,CASSRSVGGGRTKNIQYF,TGTGCCAGCAGCAGGTCGGTCGGGGGAGGCCGAACCAAAAACATTCAGTACTTC
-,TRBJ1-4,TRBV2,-,CASSPAVKTEKLFF,TGTGCCAGCAGTCCAGCCGTGAAGACTGAAAAACTGTTTTTT
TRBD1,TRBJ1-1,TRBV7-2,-,CASSFGQATLAFF,TGTGCCAGCAGCTTCGGACAGGCTACCCTCGCTTTCTTT
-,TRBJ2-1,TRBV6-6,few,CASSYGRNSYNEQFF,TGTGCCAGCAGTTACGGCAGGAACTCCTACAATGAGCAGTTCTTC
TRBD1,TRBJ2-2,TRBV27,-,CASGKQGATAGELFF,TGTGCCAGCGGAAAACAGGGGGCGACTGCCGGGGAGCTGTTTTTT
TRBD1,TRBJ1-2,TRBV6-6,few,CASSAAGTDGYTF,TGTGCCAGCAGTGCGGCAGGGACAGATGGCTACACCTTC
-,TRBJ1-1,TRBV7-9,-,CASSLGHLMNTEAFF,TGTGCCAGCAGCTTAGGACACCTCATGAACACTGAAGCTTTCTTT
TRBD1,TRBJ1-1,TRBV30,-,CAWGAQGITEAFF,TGTGCCTGGGGGGCACAGGGGATTACTGAAGCTTTCTTT
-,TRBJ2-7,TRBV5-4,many,CASSWGYEQYF,TGTGCCAGCAGCTGGGGATACGAGCAGTACTTC
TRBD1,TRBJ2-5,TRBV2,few,CATRRGTGGFETQYF,TGTGCCACACGCCGAGGGACAGGGGGCTTTGAGACCCAGTACTTC
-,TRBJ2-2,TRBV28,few,CASSYYYRDNTGELFF,TGTGCCAGCAGTTATTATTACAGGGACAACACCGGGGAGCTGTTTTTT
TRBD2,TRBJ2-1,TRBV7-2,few,CASQPEREDPEQFF,TGTGCCAGCCAGCCGGAGCGGGAGGACCCTGAGCAGTTCTTC
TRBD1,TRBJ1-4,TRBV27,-,CASTRGQELGEKLFF,TGTGCCAGCACTCGCGGACAGGAACTTGGTGAAAAACTGTTTTTT
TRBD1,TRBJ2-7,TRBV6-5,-,CASSSEGASEQYF,TGTGCCAGCAGTTCCGAGGGGGCAAGCGAGCAGTACTTC
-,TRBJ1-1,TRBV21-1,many,CASSIYRDNSPRDTEAFF,TGTGCCAGCAGCATTTACCGGGACAATTCTCCCCGGGACACTGAAGCTTTCTTT
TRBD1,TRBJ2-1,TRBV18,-,CASSPMIGDRRDNEQFF,TGTGCCAGCTCACCAATGATTGGGGACAGGAGGGACAATGAGCAGTTCTTC
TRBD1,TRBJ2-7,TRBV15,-,CATGTVEGEQYF,TGTGCCACCGGGACAGTTGAAGGCGAGCAGTACTTC
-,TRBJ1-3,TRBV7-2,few,CASSFGGAGNTIYF,TGTGCCAGCAGCTTCGGGGGAGCTGGAAACACCATATATTTT
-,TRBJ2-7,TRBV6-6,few,CASSKPDLASREQYF,TGTGCCAGCAGTAAACCCGACCTAGCTAGTCGGGAGCAGTACTTC
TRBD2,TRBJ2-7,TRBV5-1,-,CASSLDPAGGPVTQYF,TGCGCCAGCAGCTTGGATCCGGCGGGAGGGCCTGTAACGCAGTACTTC
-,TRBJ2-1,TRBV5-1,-,CASSLGRASYNEQFF,TGCGCCAGCAGCTTGGGGCGGGCATCCTACAATGAGCAGTTCTTC
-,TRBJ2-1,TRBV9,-,CASSSGRTEGNEQFF,TGTGCCAGCAGCTCGGGGAGGACTGAAGGGAATGAGCAGTTCTTC
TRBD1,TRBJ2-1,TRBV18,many,CASSPPGTGGERFF,TGTGCCAGCTCACCCCCGGGGACAGGGGGCGAACGGTTCTTC
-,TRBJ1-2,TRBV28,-,CASSLSNWGYGYTF,TGTGCCAGCAGTTTAAGCAACTGGGGCTATGGCTACACCTTC
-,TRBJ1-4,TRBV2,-,CASSEVGGGLFF,TGTGCCAGCAGTGAAGTAGGGGGTGGACTGTTTTTT
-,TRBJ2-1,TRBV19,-,CASSRVLSPSYNEQFF,TGTGCCAGTTCCAGGGTTCTTAGCCCCTCCTACAATGAGCAGTTCTTC
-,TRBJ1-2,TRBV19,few,CASSDSGTYNYGYTF,TGTGCCAGTAGTGATTCCGGGACCTACAACTATGGCTACACCTTC
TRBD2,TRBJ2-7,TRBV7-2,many,CASSLTSGRTDEQYF,TGTGCCAGCAGCTTAACTAGCGGGAGAACCGACGAGCAGTACTTC
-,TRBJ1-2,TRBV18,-,CASSPWDNSIGGYTF,TGTGCCAGCTCACCTTGGGACAATTCAATCGGTGGCTACACCTTC
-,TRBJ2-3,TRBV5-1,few,CASSLDSGPADTQYF,TGCGCCAGCAGCTTGGACTCCGGTCCCGCAGATACGCAGTATTTT
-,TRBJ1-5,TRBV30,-,CAWSVGVGPQHF,TGTGCCTGGAGTGTTGGGGTTGGGCCCCAGCATTTT
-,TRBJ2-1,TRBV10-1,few,CASRPGTAGEQFF,TGCGCCAGCAGACCCGGGACAGCGGGTGAGCAGTTCTTC
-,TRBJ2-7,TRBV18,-,CASSPGLVGLDEQYF,TGTGCCAGCTCACCAGGGCTAGTCGGTCTTGACGAGCAGTACTTC
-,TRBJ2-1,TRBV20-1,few,CSAGGQGMLF,TGCAGTGCTGGGGGCCAGGGGATGCTCTTC
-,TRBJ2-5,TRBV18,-,CASSPGGQETQYF,TGTGCCAGCTCACCAGGGGGGCAAGAGACCCAGTACTTC
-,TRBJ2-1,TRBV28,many,CASSQQGSEQFF,TGTGCCAGCAGTCAACAGGGATCTGAGCAGTTCTTC
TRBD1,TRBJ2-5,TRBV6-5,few,CASNPRDRPGETQYF,TGTGCCAGCAACCCCCGGGACAGGCCCGGGGAGACCCAGTACTTC
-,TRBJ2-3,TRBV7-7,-,CASSLNTAPDTQYF,TGTGCTAGCAGCTTGAACACAGCCCCCGATACGCAGTATTTT
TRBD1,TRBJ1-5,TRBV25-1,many,CASSEWGDRSNQPQHF,TGTGCCAGCAGTGAATGGGGGGACAGGAGCAATCAGCCCCAGCATTTT
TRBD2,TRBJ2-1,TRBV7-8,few,CASSLIRASGIYNEQFF,TGTGCCAGCAGCTTAATCCGCGCTAGCGGTATCTACAATGAGCAGTTCTTC
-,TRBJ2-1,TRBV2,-,CASSDGGGGDEQFF,TGTGCCAGCAGTGACGGGGGCGGGGGCGATGAGCAGTTCTTC